This TCR beta chain was sequenced in a study of blood T cell repertoires in COVID-19. Study context: Specimens from acute and convalescent COVID-19 originated in the United States, Italy and Spain. The analysed material was cDNA or gDNA that came from T cells, B-cell-depleted T cells, or PBMCs.

The CDR3 is made up of 11 amino acids. Per germline, CDR1 SQVTM and CDR2 ANQGSEA. The V end lost 5 bases, the J end lost 8 bases, and 12 bases lay between the germline ends. In the source study's methods: The assay estimated nucleated cells by amplifying reference gene primers. Profiled with immunoSEQ multiplex PCR; TCRdb holds only in-frame clones, not every one. V and J calls plus clone size are reproduced from that table; the DNA served to infer D and trimming. The sample holds roughly 120,000 clones, 70% to 90% seen once. The TCR comes from a woman in her sixties or seventies who had recovered from COVID-19. The chain joins TRBV29-1 to TRBJ1-2, with D perhaps matching TRBD1 (6 bases). Sample: peripheral blood. DNA for the CDR3: TGCAGCGTTACGGGGGGCGGCGGCTACACCTTC. As protein: CSVTGGGGYTF.